These T cell receptor beta chains were read from a single sample in a study of T cells in Graves' hyperthyroidism and ophthalmopathy. Each CDR3 protein is one row after TCRdb ran MiXCR on the multiplex PCR reads. The data show roughly 550,000 distinct CDR3 sequences, roughly 16% seen once. Specimen: blood. The receptors shown here come from a woman in her 30s with Graves' ophthalmopathy. Both conserved end residues are part of each CDR3. The D gene is left open where the match is weak. Not all rows give a size; the values are once, few, many and, for expanded clones, a class.

v_call,j_call,clone_size,d_call,cdr3_nt,cdr3_aa
TRBV2,TRBJ2-3,many,.,TGTGCCAGCAGTGAAGGGACGCGGGACCCTAGCACAGATACGCAGTATTTT,CASSEGTRDPSTDTQYF
TRBV7-2,TRBJ2-7,many,TRBD1,TGTGCCAGCAGCCAAGGGACAGCGACCTACGAGCAGTACTTC,CASSQGTATYEQYF
TRBV7-9,TRBJ2-1,many,.,TGTGCCAGCAGCTTAGTAACGAACGTCATACGGGGCAATGAGCAGTTCTTC,CASSLVTNVIRGNEQFF
TRBV24-1,TRBJ2-3,many,TRBD1,TGTGCCACCAGTGACAACTTAGGGACAGGGACAGGCACAGATACGCAGTATTTT,CATSDNLGTGTGTDTQYF
TRBV19,TRBJ1-1,few,.,TGTGCCAGTAAATTGAACACTGAAGCTTTCTTT,CASKLNTEAFF
TRBV27,TRBJ1-1,many,TRBD1,TGTGCCAGCAGTCGGGGACAGGTTCGAGTTGGCGCTTTCTTT,CASSRGQVRVGAFF
TRBV29-1,TRBJ2-2,few,TRBD2,TGCAGCGGTAGCGGGAGCTCCCGCACCGGGGAGCTGTTTTTT,CSGSGSSRTGELFF
TRBV19,TRBJ2-2,.,TRBD1,TGTGCCAGTAGTATAGTGGACAGGGATCACGGGGAGCTGTTTTTT,CASSIVDRDHGELFF
TRBV28,TRBJ2-7,many,.,TGTGCCAGCAGTTTATGGGGGGCCCTCTACGAGCAGTACTTC,CASSLWGALYEQYF
TRBV6-4,TRBJ1-4,few,TRBD1,TGTGCCAGCAGTACCTTACAGGGGATGAGAGAAAAACTGTTTTTT,CASSTLQGMREKLFF
TRBV15,TRBJ2-7,.,TRBD1,TGTGCCACCAGCAGAGATCTGGGGACAGGGAACGACGAGCAGTACTTC,CATSRDLGTGNDEQYF
TRBV28,TRBJ2-7,.,TRBD1,TGTGCCAGCAGTTTTCTCGACAGGGGCGAGCAGTACTTC,CASSFLDRGEQYF
TRBV20-1,TRBJ1-5,many,.,TGCAGTGCTAGACCAGGGGCCGTCTTGACCCAGCATTTT,CSARPGAVLTQHF
TRBV20-1,TRBJ2-5,few,.,TGCAGTGCTAGTTGGGGACAACTACAAGAGACCCAGTACTTC,CSASWGQLQETQYF
TRBV2,TRBJ2-3,many,TRBD1,TGTGCCAGCAGTCTCTTCGGACAGGGGGGCACAGATACGCAGTATTTT,CASSLFGQGGTDTQYF
TRBV20-1,TRBJ2-7,many,.,TGCAGTGCTATCTTTGGAGGGGGCTTATACGAGCAGTACTTC,CSAIFGGGLYEQYF
TRBV20-1,TRBJ2-2,many,.,TGCAGCATAAAAAACGGGGCTCCGGACGGGGAGCTGTTTTTT,CSIKNGAPDGELFF
TRBV5-4,TRBJ2-3,once,TRBD2,TGTGCCAGCAGCTTGGGGCCTAGCGGGGCCACAGATACGCAGTATTTT,CASSLGPSGATDTQYF
TRBV4-3,TRBJ2-4,.,.,TGCGCCAGCAGCCAAGACCGGCCTGGGTCACGGGCGCTAGCCAAAAACATTCAGTACTTC,CASSQDRPGSRALAKNIQYF
TRBV6-1,TRBJ2-1,many,TRBD1,TGTGCCAGCAGCGCGGGACAGGGGGCTAATGAGCAGTTCTTC,CASSAGQGANEQFF
TRBV12-3/TRBV12-4,TRBJ1-2,few,.,TGTGCCAGCAGTTTATATGCCCCTGGAGCTAACTATGGCTACACCTTC,CASSLYAPGANYGYTF
TRBV29-1,TRBJ2-1,few,TRBD1,TGCAGCGTTCTCGGACAGGGGGGTCATGAGCAGTTCTTC,CSVLGQGGHEQFF
TRBV20-1,TRBJ1-1,few,.,TGCAGTGCCCTGTGGGGGGTGGGTGAAGCTTTCTTT,CSALWGVGEAFF
TRBV6-2/TRBV6-3,TRBJ2-5,.,TRBD2,TGTGCCAGCAGTTACGGGACTAGCGGGATACAAGAGACCCAGTACTTC,CASSYGTSGIQETQYF
TRBV19,TRBJ2-7,.,TRBD2,TGTGCCAGTAGTCCTGTGAGCGGGAGGCAAAACGAGCAGTACTTC,CASSPVSGRQNEQYF
TRBV12-3/TRBV12-4,TRBJ1-1,many,.,TGTGCCAGCATTTTCCGGGGATACACTGAAGCTTTCTTT,CASIFRGYTEAFF
TRBV5-1,TRBJ1-1,.,.,TGCGCCAGCAGCGATATCGGGACGGAAGCTTTCTTT,CASSDIGTEAFF
TRBV7-9,TRBJ2-7,few,TRBD2,TGTGCCAGCAGTCCTTTACTAGCGGGAGAGGTCGAGCAGTACTTC,CASSPLLAGEVEQYF
TRBV7-2,TRBJ1-2,.,.,TGTGCCAGCAGCTTTCCCACTAACTATGGCTACACCTTC,CASSFPTNYGYTF
TRBV27,TRBJ1-1,.,.,TGTGCCAGCAGACGTCAGCTGAACACTGAAGCTTTCTTT,CASRRQLNTEAFF
TRBV4-2,TRBJ2-2,few,.,TGTGCCAGCAGCCAAGAAGGACCTGGGACCCCCATGGACGGGGAGCTGTTTTTT,CASSQEGPGTPMDGELFF
TRBV28,TRBJ2-7,.,TRBD2,TGTGCCAGCAGTTTATATCCGGGAGGGTCCTACGAGCAGTACTTC,CASSLYPGGSYEQYF
TRBV6-2/TRBV6-3,TRBJ2-2,.,TRBD2,TGTGCCAGCCGGGGGGACCACGTTACCGGGGAGCTGTTTTTT,CASRGDHVTGELFF
TRBV10-3,TRBJ2-7,few,.,TGTGCCATCAGTGTTGCTGGGGGGGCGCCCACCCACGAGCAGTACTTC,CAISVAGGAPTHEQYF
TRBV7-2,TRBJ1-2,many,.,TGTGCCAGCAGCTTAGCTAGGAGAGGCTACACCTTC,CASSLARRGYTF
TRBV4-3,TRBJ2-2,many,.,TGCGCCAGCAGCCATCATCAAGGAGTTCCCGGGGAGCTGTTTTTT,CASSHHQGVPGELFF
TRBV30,TRBJ2-2,many,TRBD2,TGTGCCTGGAGTGGGGGAGGGCCGGTTACCGGGGAGCTGTTTTTT,CAWSGGGPVTGELFF
TRBV6-2/TRBV6-3,TRBJ1-1,.,.,TGTGCCAGCAGTCCGAGCAAGGGTGAAGCTTTCTTT,CASSPSKGEAFF
TRBV2,TRBJ2-3,many,.,TGTGCCAGCAGGACCCGAGGGGTCGCGAATACGCAGTATTTT,CASRTRGVANTQYF
TRBV14,TRBJ2-7,many,.,TGTGCCAGCAGCCAATTAGACAGGTCCTACGAGCAGTACTTC,CASSQLDRSYEQYF
TRBV12-3/TRBV12-4,TRBJ2-3,many,TRBD2,TGTGCCAGCAGTTTAGAGACAGCGGGAGTTCCAGATACGCAGTATTTT,CASSLETAGVPDTQYF
TRBV18,TRBJ2-1,few,TRBD2,TGTGCCAGCTCACGAATAGGGACTAGCGATAATGAGCAGTTCTTC,CASSRIGTSDNEQFF
TRBV20-1,TRBJ2-3,.,.,TGCAGTGCCAGCAGCTTCAGGGGCATCGCAGATACGCAGTATTTT,CSASSFRGIADTQYF
TRBV20-1,TRBJ2-4,few,.,TGCAGTGCTCCCGCCCCGGGGATCTTCATAAACATTCAGTACTTC,CSAPAPGIFINIQYF